Following are 23 T cell receptor beta chains from one sample sequenced in a study of cytomegalovirus exposure and HLA in healthy donors. The PCR made use of 60 Vbeta and 13 Jbeta primers. Using immunoSEQ multiplex PCR, the repertoire was profiled, and TCRdb retains in-frame clones only, with some absent. The table records more than 90,000 clones, 70% to 85% of them present only once. Sequencing input: PBMCs. All receptors derive from a woman between 50 and 59 years old in good health and CMV-seropositive.

V usage is TRBV28 and J usage is TRBJ2-3; 11 bases are shared with TRBD2. Germline values: CDR1 MDHEN, CDR2 SYDVKM. V shed 10 bases, J shed 3 bases, and the junction held 15 bases outside the gene matches. CDR3 size: 17 residues. Here the CDR3 DNA reads TGTGCCACCGACCCCCCTAGCGGGAGGTTTAGGACAGATACGCAGTATTTT. Its translation is CATDPPSGRFRTDTQYF.

The rearrangement uses TRBV4-1 and TRBJ2-7; D is perhaps TRBD1 (6 bases). The V end lost 0 bases, the J end lost 6 bases, and 21 bases lay between the germline ends. The CDR3 contains 17 residues. CDR1 and CDR2 from the germline V gene are MGHRA and YSYEKL. The DNA of the CDR3 is TGCGCCAGCAGCCAAGAAGGAGCGTCAGGGGTACCCTTCGAGCAGTACTTC. It encodes CASSQEGASGVPFEQYF.

The chain carries TRBV29-1 and TRBJ1-4; 8 bases align to TRBD1. The germline V gene has CDR1 SQVTM and CDR2 ANQGSEA. V shed 4 bases, J shed 2 bases, and the junction held 6 bases outside the gene matches. There are 15 residues in the CDR3. CDR3 amino acids: CSVGQGPNTNEKLFF. The CDR3, as DNA: TGCAGCGTTGGACAGGGGCCTAACACTAATGAAAAACTGTTTTTT.

This clone has a handful of counts. The chain joins TRBV20-1 to TRBJ2-5; D unclear. Trimming took 6 bases from V and 5 from J, leaving 10 bases between them. The CDR3 runs 11 residues. CDR1 is DFQATT and CDR2 is SNEGSKA in the germline V gene (reference sequence). This CDR3 is CSAIYAETQYF. The CDR3 DNA reads as TGCAGTGCGATCTATGCGGAGACCCAGTACTTC.

In this sample, this clone turned up a few times. The V gene is TRBV28, the J gene TRBJ2-5; 7 nucleotides align to TRBD2. Germline V gene sequence: CDR1 MDHEN, CDR2 SYDVKM. The length of the CDR3 is 12 residues. Trimming at V came to 4 bases and at J to 4 bases, leaving 0 bases not matched to a gene. The CDR3 loop is CASSSGGETQYF. DNA for the CDR3: TGTGCCAGCAGTTCGGGGGGAGAGACCCAGTACTTC.

The count of this clone is one. CDR3 amino acids: CASSELPGANEKLFF. CDR3 DNA: TGTGCCAGCAGTGAATTGCCGGGGGCTAATGAAAAACTGTTTTTT. The V call is TRBV25-1, the J call TRBJ1-4, with D possibly TRBD1 on 5 matching bases. The CDR3 is 15 residues long. Germline values: CDR1 MGHDK, CDR2 SYGVNS. Trimming took 1 base from V and 3 from J, leaving 9 bases between them.

The chain has TRBV14 and TRBJ1-2, with 7 nucleotides matching TRBD1. Trimming removed 4 bases from V and 4 bases from J; junction bases left unmatched: 6. This CDR3 is built from 14 residues. CDR1 and CDR2 (germline): SGHDN, FVKESK. This CDR3 is CASSRDRASYGYTF. Written as DNA, the CDR3 is TGTGCCAGCAGCCGAGACAGGGCGAGCTATGGCTACACCTTC.

This clone was counted once. The chain has TRBV4-2 and TRBJ1-6; D is possibly TRBD1 (6 bases). Trimming took off 3 bases at V and 7 bases at J, with 13 bases between the two ends. Germline loops: CDR1 LGHNA, CDR2 YNFKEQ. This CDR3 comprises 15 residues. The DNA for the CDR3 is TGTGCCAGCAGCCAGACCCAGGGGAAGAATTCACCCCTCCACTTT. Its protein is CASSQTQGKNSPLHF.

This clone turned up a few times. The V call is TRBV19, the J call TRBJ1-5; TRBD1 matches 9 bases. This CDR3 spans 16 amino acids. Germline V CDR1 and CDR2: LNHDA, SQIVND (reference sequence). J was trimmed by 1 base and V by 4 bases; bases with no gene match: 5. The CDR3: CASSSFGQGSNQPQHF. The CDR3 bases are TGTGCCAGTAGTAGCTTTGGACAGGGGAGCAATCAGCCCCAGCATTTT.

The CDR3: CASSLAAGGTEAFF. The CDR3 nucleotides read TGCGCCAGCAGCTTGGCGGCGGGGGGCACTGAAGCTTTCTTT. The gene calls are TRBV5-1 and TRBJ1-1; D may be TRBD1 (5 bases). The V gene lost 0 bases and the J gene lost 4 bases, with 10 bases spanning the gap. CDR3 length: 14 amino acids. Germline lookup yields CDR1 SGHRS and CDR2 YFSETQ.

This clone turned up a few times. This chain links TRBV5-1 with TRBJ1-4; possible D gene TRBD1, 5 bases. Germline V gene lookup returns CDR1 SGHRS and CDR2 YFSETQ. The CDR3 is made up of 15 amino acids. Trimming removed 5 bases from V and 6 bases from J, with 17 bases in between. CDR3: CASRPERDLYEKLFF. CDR3 bases: TGCGCCAGCAGGCCAGAACGGGACTTATATGAAAAACTGTTTTTT.

The table lists this clone with a count of one. The chain couples TRBV7-2 to TRBJ2-1, with a weak D call TRBD2 (6 bases). Deletions cut 4 bases from V and 8 bases from J, with 9 bases between. The CDR3 has 12 amino acids. Germline V gives CDR1 SGHTA, CDR2 FQGNSA. The CDR3 DNA follows: TGTGCCAGCAGCTCCGCGGGATATGAGCAGTTCTTC. Residues: CASSSAGYEQFF. The variable domain in full, with the rest retrieved from reference TRBV7-2 and TRBJ2-1, is GAGVSQSPSNKVTEKGKDVELRCDPISGHTALYWYRQSLGQGLEFLIYFQGNSAPDKSGLPSDRFSAERTGGSVSTLTIQRTQQEDSAVYLCASSSAGYEQFFGPGTRLTVL.

The chain employs TRBV4-2 and TRBJ2-5; 10 bases are shared with TRBD2. The germline V gene has CDR1 LGHNA and CDR2 YNFKEQ. V gave up 5 bases and J gave up 4 bases; unmatched junction bases: 10. This CDR3 has 16 residues. In DNA, the CDR3 is TGTGCCAGCAGCGCGAGCGGGGGGGCCACCGGAGAGACCCAGTACTTC. Translation: CASSASGGATGETQYF.

The chain recombines TRBV6-5 with TRBJ1-1; tentatively, D is TRBD1 (5 bases). Germline CDR1 MNHEY, CDR2 SVGAGI. This CDR3 region has 14 residues. Trimming left V 2 bases short and J 2 bases short, with 9 bases between. DNA for the CDR3: TGTGCCAGCAGTTACGGGGGGGTCAACACTGAAGCTTTCTTT. It codes for CASSYGGVNTEAFF.

The chain has TRBV5-6 and TRBJ2-1, with D tentatively TRBD2 (6 bases). Per germline, CDR1 SGHDT and CDR2 YYEEEE. The CDR3 covers 12 residues. Trimming stripped 3 bases from V and 10 bases from J, with 11 bases between. CDR3 sequence: CASSWGVGEQFF. CDR3 bases: TGTGCCAGCAGCTGGGGGGTGGGGGAGCAGTTCTTC.

V usage is TRBV12-5 and J usage is TRBJ2-7, with a tentative D call TRBD2 (6 bases). This CDR3 is built from 15 residues. Trimming shortened V by 6 bases and J by 12 bases, and 27 bases separated the two germline ends. Germline CDR1 and CDR2: LGHNT and FRNRAP. The CDR3 coding sequence is TGTGCTAGTGGGTTTGACGGCGACAGCGGGTTACGAGGGTACTTC. This codes for CASGFDGDSGLRGYF.

The CDR3, as DNA: TGTGCCAGCAGCTTAGTCGGGACTAGCGGGAGTAGCGATGAGCAGTTCTTC. It specifies CASSLVGTSGSSDEQFF. This rearrangement joins TRBV7-2 to TRBJ2-1, with 14 nucleotides matching TRBD2. The CDR3 runs to 17 residues. The V gene's germline CDR1 is SGHTA and CDR2 FQGNSA. J lost 8 bases, V lost 1 base, and 7 bases had no gene match. Full variable domain (missing parts from reference TRBV7-2 and TRBJ2-1): GAGVSQSPSNKVTEKGKDVELRCDPISGHTALYWYRQSLGQGLEFLIYFQGNSAPDKSGLPSDRFSAERTGGSVSTLTIQRTQQEDSAVYLCASSLVGTSGSSDEQFFGPGTRLTVL.

J is TRBJ1-4 and V is TRBV30; 8 nucleotides agree with TRBD1. This CDR3 region has 15 residues. Germline assignment: CDR1 GTSNPN and CDR2 SVGIG (reference sequence). The junction had 5 bases not matched to a gene; V was cut back by 1 base and J by 4 bases. CDR3 residues: CAWSGKGQDNEKLFF. CDR3 nucleotide sequence: TGTGCCTGGAGTGGAAAGGGACAGGATAATGAAAAACTGTTTTTT.

This clone was counted between two and nine times. CDR3 DNA: TGTGCCAGCAGCCTCCTACTAGCGGGAATGTTCTTC. This translates into CASSLLLAGMFF. This chain connects TRBV14 to TRBJ2-1; 10 nucleotides line up with TRBD2. J gave up 15 bases and V 4 bases, and 6 bases lay outside the gene matches. Germline V gene sequence: CDR1 SGHDN, CDR2 FVKESK. The CDR3 is made up of 12 amino acids.

The V gene is TRBV6-5, the J gene TRBJ1-2; 9 bases are shared with TRBD1. The CDR3 loop spans 14 amino acids. Trimming cost V 6 bases and J 1 base; bases outside gene matches: 3. Germline-derived CDR1 and CDR2 are MNHEY and SVGAGI. CDR3 in amino acids: CASSNRGRNYGYTF. DNA of the CDR3: TGTGCCAGCAGCAACAGGGGGCGTAACTATGGCTACACCTTC.

The chain combines TRBV10-2 with TRBJ1-2; maybe TRBD1 (5 bases). V was shortened by 3 bases and J by 4 bases, with 9 bases between the two germline ends. Germline V gene sequence: CDR1 WSHSY, CDR2 SAAADI. The CDR3 spans 13 residues. The CDR3 protein is CASSDGGLYGYTF. The CDR3 DNA is TGCGCCAGCAGTGATGGGGGACTCTATGGCTACACCTTC.

The chain recombines TRBV4-2 with TRBJ1-2, with 8 bases aligning to TRBD1. The CDR3 is 15 amino acids. Germline V gene sequence: CDR1 LGHNA, CDR2 YNFKEQ. Trimming took 3 bases from V and 4 from J; bases not matched to a gene: 7. The CDR3 is CASSHNAGQGYGYTF. The CDR3, as DNA: TGTGCCAGCAGCCACAATGCAGGACAGGGCTATGGCTACACCTTC.

Here the CDR3 DNA reads TGTGCCAGCAGTGGCGGGGCCGTCGGGTCTGAAGCTTTCTTT. It specifies CASSGGAVGSEAFF. The chain links TRBV2 to TRBJ1-1; D is perhaps TRBD1 (5 bases). V dropped 4 bases and J dropped 6 bases, with 15 bases sitting between them. This CDR3 region has 14 residues. Germline V gene data show CDR1 as SNHLY and CDR2 as FYNNEI.